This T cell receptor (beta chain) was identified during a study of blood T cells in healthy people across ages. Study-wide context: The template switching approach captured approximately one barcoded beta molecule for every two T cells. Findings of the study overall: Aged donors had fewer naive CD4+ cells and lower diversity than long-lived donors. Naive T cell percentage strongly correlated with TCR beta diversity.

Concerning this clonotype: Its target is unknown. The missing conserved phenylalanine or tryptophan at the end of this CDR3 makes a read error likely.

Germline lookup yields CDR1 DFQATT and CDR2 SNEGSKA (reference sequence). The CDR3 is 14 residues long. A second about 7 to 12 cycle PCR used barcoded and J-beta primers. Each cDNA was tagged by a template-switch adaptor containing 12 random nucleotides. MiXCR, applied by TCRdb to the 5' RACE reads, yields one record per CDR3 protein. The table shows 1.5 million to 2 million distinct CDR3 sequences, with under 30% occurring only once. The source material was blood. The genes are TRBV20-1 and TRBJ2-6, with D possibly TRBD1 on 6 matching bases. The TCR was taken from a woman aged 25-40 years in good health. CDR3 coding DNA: TGCAGCGCACCTCAGGGGTCTGGGGCCAACGTCCTGACTTAC. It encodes CSAPQGSGANVLTY.